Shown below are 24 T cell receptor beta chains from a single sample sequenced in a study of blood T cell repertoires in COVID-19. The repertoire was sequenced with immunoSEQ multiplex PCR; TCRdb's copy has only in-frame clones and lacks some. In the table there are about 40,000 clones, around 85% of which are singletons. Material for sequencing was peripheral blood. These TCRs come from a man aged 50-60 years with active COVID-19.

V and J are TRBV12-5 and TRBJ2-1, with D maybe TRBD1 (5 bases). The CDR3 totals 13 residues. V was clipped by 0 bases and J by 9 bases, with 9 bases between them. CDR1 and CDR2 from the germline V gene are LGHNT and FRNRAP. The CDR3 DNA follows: TGTGCTAGTGGTTTGGTAGGTAGGGGTGAGCAGTTCTTC. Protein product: CASGLVGRGEQFF.

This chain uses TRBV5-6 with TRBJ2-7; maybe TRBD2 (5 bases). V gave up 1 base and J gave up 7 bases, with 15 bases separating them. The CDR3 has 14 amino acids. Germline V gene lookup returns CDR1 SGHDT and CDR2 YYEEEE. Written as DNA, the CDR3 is TGTGCCAGCAGCTTGATAGGCACCACGGGAGAGCAGTACTTC. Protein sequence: CASSLIGTTGEQYF.

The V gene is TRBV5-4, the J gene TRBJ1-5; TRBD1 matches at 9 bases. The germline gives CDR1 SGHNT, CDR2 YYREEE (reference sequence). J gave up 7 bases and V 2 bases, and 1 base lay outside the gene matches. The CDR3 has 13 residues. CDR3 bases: TGTGCCAGCAGCTTTGGACAGGGGCAGCCCCAGCATTTT. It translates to CASSFGQGQPQHF.

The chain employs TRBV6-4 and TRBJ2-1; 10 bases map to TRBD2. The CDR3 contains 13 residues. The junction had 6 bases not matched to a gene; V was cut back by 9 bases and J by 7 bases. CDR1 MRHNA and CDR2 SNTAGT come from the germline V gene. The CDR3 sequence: CASLAGGHNEQFF. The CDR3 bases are TGTGCCAGTTTAGCGGGAGGTCATAATGAGCAGTTCTTC.

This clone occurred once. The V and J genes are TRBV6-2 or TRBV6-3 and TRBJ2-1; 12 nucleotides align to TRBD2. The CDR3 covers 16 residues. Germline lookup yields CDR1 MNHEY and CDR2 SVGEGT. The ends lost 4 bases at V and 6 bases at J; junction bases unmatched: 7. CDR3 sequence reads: CASSSKLAGGLNEQFF. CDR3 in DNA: TGTGCCAGCAGTTCAAAACTAGCGGGGGGCCTCAATGAGCAGTTCTTC.

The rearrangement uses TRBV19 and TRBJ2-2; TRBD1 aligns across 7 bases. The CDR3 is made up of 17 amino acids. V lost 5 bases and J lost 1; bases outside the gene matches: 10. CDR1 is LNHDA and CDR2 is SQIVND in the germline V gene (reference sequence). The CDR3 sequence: CASSALQGSGNTGELFF. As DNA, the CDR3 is TGTGCCAGTAGTGCCTTACAGGGGTCAGGGAACACCGGGGAGCTGTTTTTT.

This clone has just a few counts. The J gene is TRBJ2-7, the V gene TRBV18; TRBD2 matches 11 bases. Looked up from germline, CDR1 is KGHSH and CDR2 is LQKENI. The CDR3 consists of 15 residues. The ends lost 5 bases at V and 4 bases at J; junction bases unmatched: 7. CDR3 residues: CASSSSGGAGYEQYF. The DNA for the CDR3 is TGTGCCAGCTCAAGTAGCGGGGGGGCCGGGTACGAGCAGTACTTC.

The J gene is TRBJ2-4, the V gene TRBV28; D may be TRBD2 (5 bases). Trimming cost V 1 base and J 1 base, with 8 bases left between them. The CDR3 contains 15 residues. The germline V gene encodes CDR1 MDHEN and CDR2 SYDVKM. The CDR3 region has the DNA TGTGCCAGCAGTTTATTCGAGGGTGCCAAAAACATTCAGTACTTC. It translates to CASSLFEGAKNIQYF. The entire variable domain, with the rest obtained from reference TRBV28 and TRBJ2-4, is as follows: DVKVTQSSRYLVKRTGEKVFLECVQDMDHENMFWYRQDPGLGLRLIYFSYDVKMKEKGDIPEGYSVSREKKERFSLILESASTNQTSMYLCASSLFEGAKNIQYFGAGTRLSVL.

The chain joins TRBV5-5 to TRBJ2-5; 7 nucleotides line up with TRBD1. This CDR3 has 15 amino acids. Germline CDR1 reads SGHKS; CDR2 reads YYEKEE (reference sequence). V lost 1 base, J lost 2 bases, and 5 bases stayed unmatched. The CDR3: CASSLYRGVQETQYF. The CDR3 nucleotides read TGTGCCAGCAGCTTGTACAGGGGTGTACAAGAGACCCAGTACTTC.

The CDR3 DNA sequence: TGCGCCAGCAGCCACTTCGGAGAGACTGAAGCTTTCTTT. Translating it yields CASSHFGETEAFF. The chain couples TRBV4-1 to TRBJ1-1; D is uncertain. CDR1 is MGHRA, CDR2 YSYEKL, per germline. The CDR3 extends over 13 amino acids. Between the trimmed V and J ends, which lost 3 bases and 5 bases, there was a span of 10 bases.

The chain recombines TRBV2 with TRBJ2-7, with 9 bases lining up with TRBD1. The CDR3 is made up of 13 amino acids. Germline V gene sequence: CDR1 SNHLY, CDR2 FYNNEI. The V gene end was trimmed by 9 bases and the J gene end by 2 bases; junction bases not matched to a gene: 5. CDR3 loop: CASPGQGPYEQYF. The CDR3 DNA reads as TGTGCCAGTCCGGGACAGGGACCCTACGAGCAGTACTTC.

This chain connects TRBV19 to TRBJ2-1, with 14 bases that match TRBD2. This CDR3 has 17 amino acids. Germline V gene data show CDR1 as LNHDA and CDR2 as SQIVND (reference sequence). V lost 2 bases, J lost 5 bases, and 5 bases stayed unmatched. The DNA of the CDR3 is TGTGCCAGTAGTATAAACGGACTAGCGGGAGGAAACAATGAGCAGTTCTTC. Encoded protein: CASSINGLAGGNNEQFF.

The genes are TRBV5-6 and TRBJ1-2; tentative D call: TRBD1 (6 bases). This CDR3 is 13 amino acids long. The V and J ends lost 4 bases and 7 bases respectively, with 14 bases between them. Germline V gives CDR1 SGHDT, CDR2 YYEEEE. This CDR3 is CASSPDRQGGYTF. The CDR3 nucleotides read TGTGCCAGCAGCCCCGACAGGCAGGGTGGCTACACCTTC.

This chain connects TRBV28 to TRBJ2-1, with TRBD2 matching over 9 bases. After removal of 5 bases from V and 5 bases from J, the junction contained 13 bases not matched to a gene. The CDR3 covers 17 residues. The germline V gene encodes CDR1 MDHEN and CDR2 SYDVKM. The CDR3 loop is CASSLYDSGSFNNEQFF. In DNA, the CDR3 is TGTGCCAGCAGTCTATACGATAGCGGGAGTTTCAACAATGAGCAGTTCTTC.

Here the CDR3 reads CASSPSGGVSGNTIYF. The CDR3 DNA is TGTGCCAGCAGCCCCTCGGGGGGCGTCTCTGGAAACACCATATATTTT. This chain joins TRBV5-4 and TRBJ1-3, with a possible D match to TRBD1 (6 bases). CDR3 length: 16 amino acids. Germline V gene sequence: CDR1 SGHNT, CDR2 YYREEE (reference sequence). V was shortened by 4 bases and J by 0 bases, with 14 bases between the two germline ends.

The CDR3 loop reads CASSLFGQRYNEQFF. The DNA of the CDR3 is TGTGCCAGCAGTTTATTCGGACAGAGATACAATGAGCAGTTCTTC. The V call is TRBV27, the J call TRBJ2-1; D is perhaps TRBD1 (6 bases). The CDR3 loop spans 15 amino acids. The V end was cut by 1 base, the J end by 4 bases, with 11 bases between. Germline assignment: CDR1 MNHEY and CDR2 SMNVEV (reference sequence).

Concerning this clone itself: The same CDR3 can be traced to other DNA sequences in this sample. The CDR3 protein is CASSVAGTRADTQYF. CDR3 DNA sequence: TGTGCCAGCAGCGTAGCTGGGACTAGGGCCGATACGCAGTATTTT. V and J are TRBV9 and TRBJ2-3; 8 nucleotides agree with TRBD2. The CDR3 totals 15 residues. Germline V gene data show CDR1 as SGDLS and CDR2 as YYNGEE. V lost 0 bases and J lost 6; bases outside the gene matches: 6. The complete variable domain, with remaining parts taken from reference TRBV9 and TRBJ2-3, reads DSGVTQTPKHLITATGQRVTLRCSPRSGDLSVYWYQQSLDQGLQFLIQYYNGEERAKGNILERFSAQQFPDLHSELNLSSLELGDSALYFCASSVAGTRADTQYFGPGTRLTVL.

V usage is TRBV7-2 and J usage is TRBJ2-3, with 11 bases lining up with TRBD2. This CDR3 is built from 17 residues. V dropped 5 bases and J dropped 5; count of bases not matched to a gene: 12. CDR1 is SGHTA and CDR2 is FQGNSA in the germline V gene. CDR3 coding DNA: TGTGCCAGCAGCGCCCAAAATAGCGGGAGGGCCCAAGATACGCAGTATTTT. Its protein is CASSAQNSGRAQDTQYF.

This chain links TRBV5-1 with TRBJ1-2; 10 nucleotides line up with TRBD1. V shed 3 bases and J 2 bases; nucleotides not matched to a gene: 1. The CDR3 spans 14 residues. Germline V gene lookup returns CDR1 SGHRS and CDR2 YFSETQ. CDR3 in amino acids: CASSSTGGNYGYTF. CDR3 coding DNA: TGCGCCAGCAGCTCGACAGGGGGCAACTATGGCTACACCTTC. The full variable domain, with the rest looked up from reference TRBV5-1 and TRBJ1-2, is KAGVTQTPRYLIKTRGQQVTLSCSPISGHRSVSWYQQTPGQGLQFLFEYFSETQRNKGNFPGRFSGRQFSNSRSEMNVSTLELGDSALYLCASSSTGGNYGYTFGSGTRLTVV.

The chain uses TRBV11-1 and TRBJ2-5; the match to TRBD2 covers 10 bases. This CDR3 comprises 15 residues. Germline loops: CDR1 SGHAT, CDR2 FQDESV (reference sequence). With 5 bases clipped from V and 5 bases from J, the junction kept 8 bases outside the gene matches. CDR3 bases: TGTGCCAGCAGCACCACTGGGACTAGCGTCGAGACCCAGTACTTC. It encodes CASSTTGTSVETQYF.

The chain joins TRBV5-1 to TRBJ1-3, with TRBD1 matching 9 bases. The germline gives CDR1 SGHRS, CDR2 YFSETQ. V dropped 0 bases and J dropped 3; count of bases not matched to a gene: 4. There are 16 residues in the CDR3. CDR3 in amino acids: CASSLAGTGLGNTIYF. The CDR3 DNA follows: TGCGCCAGCAGCTTGGCCGGGACAGGGCTTGGAAACACCATATATTTT.

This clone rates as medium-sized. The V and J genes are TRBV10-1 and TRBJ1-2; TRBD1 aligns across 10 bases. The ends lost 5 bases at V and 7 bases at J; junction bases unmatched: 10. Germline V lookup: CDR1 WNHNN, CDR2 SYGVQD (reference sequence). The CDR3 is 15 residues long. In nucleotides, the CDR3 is TGCGCCAGCAGTCCACGACAGGGGGCGCGAGGTGGCTACACCTTC. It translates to CASSPRQGARGGYTF.

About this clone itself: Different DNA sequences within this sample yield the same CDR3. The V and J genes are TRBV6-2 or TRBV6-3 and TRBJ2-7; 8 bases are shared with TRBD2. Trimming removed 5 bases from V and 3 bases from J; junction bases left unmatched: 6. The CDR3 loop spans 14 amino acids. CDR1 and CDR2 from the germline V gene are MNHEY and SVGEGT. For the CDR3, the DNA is TGTGCCAGCAGTCCCCGGGAGGGGCACTACGAGCAGTACTTC. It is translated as CASSPREGHYEQYF.

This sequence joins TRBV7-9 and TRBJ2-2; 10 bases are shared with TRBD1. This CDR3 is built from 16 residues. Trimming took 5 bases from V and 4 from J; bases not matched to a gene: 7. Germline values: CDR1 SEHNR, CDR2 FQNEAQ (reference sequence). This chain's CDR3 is CASSRKGQGITGELFF. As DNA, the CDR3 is TGTGCCAGCAGCAGAAAGGGACAGGGGATCACCGGGGAGCTGTTTTTT.